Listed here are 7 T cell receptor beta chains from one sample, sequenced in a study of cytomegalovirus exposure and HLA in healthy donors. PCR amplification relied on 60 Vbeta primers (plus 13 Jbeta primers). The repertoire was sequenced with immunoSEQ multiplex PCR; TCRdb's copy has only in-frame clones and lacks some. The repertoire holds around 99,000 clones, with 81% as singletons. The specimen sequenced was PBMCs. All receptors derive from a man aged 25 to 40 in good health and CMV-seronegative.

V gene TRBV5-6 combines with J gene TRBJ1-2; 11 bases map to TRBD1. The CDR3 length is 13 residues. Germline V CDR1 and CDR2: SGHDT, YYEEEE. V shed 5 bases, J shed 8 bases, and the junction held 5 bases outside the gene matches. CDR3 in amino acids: CASRRTGGKGYTF. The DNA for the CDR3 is TGTGCCAGCAGGAGGACAGGGGGCAAAGGCTACACCTTC. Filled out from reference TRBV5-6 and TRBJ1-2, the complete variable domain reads DAGVTQSPTHLIKTRGQQVTLRCSPKSGHDTVSWYQQALGQGPQFIFQYYEEEERQRGNFPDRFSGHQFPNYSSELNVNALLLGDSALYLCASRRTGGKGYTFGSGTRLTVV.

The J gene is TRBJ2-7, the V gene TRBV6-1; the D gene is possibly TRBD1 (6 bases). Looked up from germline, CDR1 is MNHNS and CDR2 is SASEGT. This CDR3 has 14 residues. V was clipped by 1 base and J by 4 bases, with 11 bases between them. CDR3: CASSEGIQGYEQYF. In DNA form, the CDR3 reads TGTGCCAGCAGTGAAGGGATTCAGGGGTACGAGCAGTACTTC.

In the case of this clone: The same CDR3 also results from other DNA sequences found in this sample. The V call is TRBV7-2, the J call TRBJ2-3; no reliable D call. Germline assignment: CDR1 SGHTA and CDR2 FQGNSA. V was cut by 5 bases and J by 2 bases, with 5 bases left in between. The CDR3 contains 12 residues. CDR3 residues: CASSLYTDTQYF. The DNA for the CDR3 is TGTGCCAGCAGCCTCTACACAGATACGCAGTATTTT.

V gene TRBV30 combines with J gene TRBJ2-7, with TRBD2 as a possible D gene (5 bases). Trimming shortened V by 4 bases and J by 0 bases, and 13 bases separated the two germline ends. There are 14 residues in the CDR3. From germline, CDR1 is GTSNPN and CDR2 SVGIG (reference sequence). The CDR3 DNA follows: TGTGCCTGGACCCCTAGCCGGAGCTCCTACGAGCAGTACTTC. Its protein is CAWTPSRSSYEQYF.

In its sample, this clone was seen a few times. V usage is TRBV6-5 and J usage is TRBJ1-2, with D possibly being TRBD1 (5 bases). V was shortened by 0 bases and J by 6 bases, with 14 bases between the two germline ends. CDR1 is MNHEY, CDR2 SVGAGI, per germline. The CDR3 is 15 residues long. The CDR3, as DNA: TGTGCCAGCAGTTACTCGATGGGGCAGAACAATGGCTACACCTTC. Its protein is CASSYSMGQNNGYTF.

Here the CDR3 reads CASSEDRDYGYTF. For the CDR3, the DNA is TGTGCCAGCAGTGAGGACAGGGACTATGGCTACACCTTC. The chain recombines TRBV25-1 with TRBJ1-2, with TRBD1 matching 8 bases. The CDR3 consists of 13 residues. V dropped 3 bases and J dropped 3; count of bases not matched to a gene: 0. The germline V gene has CDR1 MGHDK and CDR2 SYGVNS.

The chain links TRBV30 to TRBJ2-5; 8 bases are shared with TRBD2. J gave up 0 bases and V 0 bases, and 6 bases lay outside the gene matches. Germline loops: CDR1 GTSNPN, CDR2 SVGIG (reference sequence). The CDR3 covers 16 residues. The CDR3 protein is CAWSVRPAGDQETQYF. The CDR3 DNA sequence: TGTGCCTGGAGTGTACGCCCAGCGGGGGACCAAGAGACCCAGTACTTC.